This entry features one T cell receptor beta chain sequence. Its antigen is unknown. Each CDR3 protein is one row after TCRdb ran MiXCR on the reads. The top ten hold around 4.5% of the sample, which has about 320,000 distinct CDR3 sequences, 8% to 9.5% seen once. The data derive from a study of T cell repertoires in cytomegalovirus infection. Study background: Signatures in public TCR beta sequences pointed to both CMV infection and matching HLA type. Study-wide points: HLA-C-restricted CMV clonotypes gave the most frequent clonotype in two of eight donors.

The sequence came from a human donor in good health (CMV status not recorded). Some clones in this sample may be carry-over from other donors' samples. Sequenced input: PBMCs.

CDR3 loop: CASSLWAAETEAFF. The CDR3 DNA sequence: TGTGCCAGCAGTTTATGGGCGGCCGAGACTGAAGCTTTCTTT. The V and J genes are TRBV28 and TRBJ1-1; D uncertain. Germline assignment: CDR1 MDHEN and CDR2 SYDVKM. The ends were cut back, 0 bases at V and 5 bases at J, with 10 bases in the middle. This CDR3 contains 14 residues.